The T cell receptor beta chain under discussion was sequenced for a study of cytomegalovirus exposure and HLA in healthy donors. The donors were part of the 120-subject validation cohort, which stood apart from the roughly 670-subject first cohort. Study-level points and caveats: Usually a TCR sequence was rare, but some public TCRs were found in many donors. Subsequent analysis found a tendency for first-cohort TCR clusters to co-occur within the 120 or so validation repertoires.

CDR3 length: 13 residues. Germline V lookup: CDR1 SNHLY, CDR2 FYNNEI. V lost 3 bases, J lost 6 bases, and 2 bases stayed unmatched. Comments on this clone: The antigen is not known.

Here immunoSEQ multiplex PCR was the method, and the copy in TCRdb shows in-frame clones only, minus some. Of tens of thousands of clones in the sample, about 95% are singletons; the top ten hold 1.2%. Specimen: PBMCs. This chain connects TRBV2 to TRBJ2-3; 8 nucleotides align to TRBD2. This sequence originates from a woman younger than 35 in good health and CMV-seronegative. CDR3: CASSDQRGDTQYF. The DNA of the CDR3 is TGTGCCAGCAGTGATCAGCGGGGGGATACGCAGTATTTT.